The clone carrying this TCR beta chain was observed many times. The antigen is not known. Exclusion criteria comprised other autoimmune diseases, uncontrolled infections, pregnancy or lactation in patients. The source of the sample is a study of Graves' ophthalmopathy and Graves' hyperthyroidism. Study results and caveats: Predictions made by the model for ophthalmopathy progression reached over 55% sensitivity and roughly 75% specificity.

Amplifying from RNA transcripts, the study obtained TCR beta CDR3 regions. Amplification began with first-round RT-PCR using HTBI primers, then second-round multiplex PCR was performed. MiXCR was run by TCRdb on the multiplex PCR reads, yielding one entry per CDR3 protein. The data contain under 350,000 distinct CDR3 sequences, around a sixth of them singletons. The material sequenced was peripheral blood. The receptor comes from an adult man with Graves' ophthalmopathy.

This CDR3 reads CASRGTGLTLHF. As DNA, the CDR3 is TGTGCCAGCAGAGGGACAGGGCTCACCCTCCACTTT. The chain uses TRBV27 and TRBJ1-6; 9 bases match TRBD1. Germline trimming cut 6 bases from V and 14 bases from J; bases unmatched to any gene: 5. The CDR3 extends over 12 amino acids. Germline CDR1 is MNHEY and CDR2 is SMNVEV (reference sequence).